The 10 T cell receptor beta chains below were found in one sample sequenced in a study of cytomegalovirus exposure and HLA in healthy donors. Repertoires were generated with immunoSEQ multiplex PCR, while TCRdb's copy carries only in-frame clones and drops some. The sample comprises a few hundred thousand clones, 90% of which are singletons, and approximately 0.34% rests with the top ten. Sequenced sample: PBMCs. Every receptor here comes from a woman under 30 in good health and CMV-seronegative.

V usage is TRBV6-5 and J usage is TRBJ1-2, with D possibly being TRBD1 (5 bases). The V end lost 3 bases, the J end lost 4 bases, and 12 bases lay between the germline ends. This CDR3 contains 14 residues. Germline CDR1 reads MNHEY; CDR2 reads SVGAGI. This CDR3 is CASSYGARFYGYTF. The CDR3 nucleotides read TGTGCCAGCAGTTATGGGGCAAGGTTCTATGGCTACACCTTC.

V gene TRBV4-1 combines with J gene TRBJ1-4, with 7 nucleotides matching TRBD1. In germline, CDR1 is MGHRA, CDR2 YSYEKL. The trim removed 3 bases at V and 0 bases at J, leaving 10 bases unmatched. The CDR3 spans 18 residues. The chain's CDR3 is CASSHAGGNFATNEKLFF. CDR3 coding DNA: TGCGCCAGCAGCCATGCAGGGGGTAACTTTGCAACTAATGAAAAACTGTTTTTT.

The CDR3, as DNA: TGTGCCAGCAGTGTATCAGGGCAGGGCACCTACGAGCAGTACGTC. This translates into CASSVSGQGTYEQYV. This chain joins TRBV6-5 and TRBJ2-7, with a possible D match to TRBD1 (5 bases). The CDR3 covers 15 residues. Trimming left V 5 bases short and J 2 bases short, with 16 bases between. Germline lookup yields CDR1 MNHEY and CDR2 SVGAGI.

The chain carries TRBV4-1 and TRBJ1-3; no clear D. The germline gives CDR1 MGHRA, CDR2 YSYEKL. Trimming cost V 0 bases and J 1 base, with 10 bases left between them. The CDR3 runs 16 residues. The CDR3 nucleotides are TGCGCCAGCAGCCAAGATACAGCAGGATCTGGAAACACCATATATTTT. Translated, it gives CASSQDTAGSGNTIYF.

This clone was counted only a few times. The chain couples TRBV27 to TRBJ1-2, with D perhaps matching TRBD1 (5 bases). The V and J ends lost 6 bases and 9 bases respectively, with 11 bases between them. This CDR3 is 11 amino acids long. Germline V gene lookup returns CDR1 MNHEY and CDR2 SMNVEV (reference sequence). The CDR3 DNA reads TGTGCCAGCAGGGGGGACTTCCGCTACACCTTC. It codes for CASRGDFRYTF.

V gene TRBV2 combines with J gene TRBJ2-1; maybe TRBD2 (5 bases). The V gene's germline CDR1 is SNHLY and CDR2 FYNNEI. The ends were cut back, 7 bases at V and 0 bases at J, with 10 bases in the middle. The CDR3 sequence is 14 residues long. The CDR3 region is CASNPGSSYNEQFF. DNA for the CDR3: TGTGCCAGCAACCCGGGGAGCTCCTACAATGAGCAGTTCTTC.

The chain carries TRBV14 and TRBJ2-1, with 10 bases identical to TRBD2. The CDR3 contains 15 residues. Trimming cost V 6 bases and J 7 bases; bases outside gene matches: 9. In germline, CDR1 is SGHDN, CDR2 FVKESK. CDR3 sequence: CASRPPGLATNEQFF. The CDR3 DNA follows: TGTGCCAGCAGACCTCCGGGACTAGCGACTAATGAGCAGTTCTTC. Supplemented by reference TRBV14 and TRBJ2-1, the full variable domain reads EAGVTQFPSHSVIEKGQTVTLRCDPISGHDNLYWYRRVMGKEIKFLLHFVKESKQDESGMPNNRFLAERTGGTYSTLKVQPAELEDSGVYFCASRPPGLATNEQFFGPGTRLTVL.

The CDR3 reads CASSLGNNNEQFF. CDR3 coding DNA: TGCGCCAGCAGCTTGGGTAACAACAATGAGCAGTTCTTC. This rearrangement joins TRBV5-1 to TRBJ2-1; D not certain. The V and J ends lost 0 bases and 5 bases respectively, with 6 bases between them. The CDR3 runs to 13 residues. CDR1 SGHRS and CDR2 YFSETQ come from the germline V gene.

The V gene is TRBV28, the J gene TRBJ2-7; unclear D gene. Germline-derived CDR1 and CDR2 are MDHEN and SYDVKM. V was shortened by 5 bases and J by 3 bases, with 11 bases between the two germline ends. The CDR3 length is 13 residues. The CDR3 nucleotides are TGTGCCAGCAGTCCGTTTTCAGTCTACGAGCAGTACTTC. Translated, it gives CASSPFSVYEQYF.

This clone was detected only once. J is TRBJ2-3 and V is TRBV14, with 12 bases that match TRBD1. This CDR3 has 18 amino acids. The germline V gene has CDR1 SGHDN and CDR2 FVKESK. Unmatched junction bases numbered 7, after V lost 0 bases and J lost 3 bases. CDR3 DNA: TGTGCCAGCAGCCAAGATACCGGGACAGGGGGCGGGACAGATACGCAGTATTTT. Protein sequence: CASSQDTGTGGGTDTQYF.